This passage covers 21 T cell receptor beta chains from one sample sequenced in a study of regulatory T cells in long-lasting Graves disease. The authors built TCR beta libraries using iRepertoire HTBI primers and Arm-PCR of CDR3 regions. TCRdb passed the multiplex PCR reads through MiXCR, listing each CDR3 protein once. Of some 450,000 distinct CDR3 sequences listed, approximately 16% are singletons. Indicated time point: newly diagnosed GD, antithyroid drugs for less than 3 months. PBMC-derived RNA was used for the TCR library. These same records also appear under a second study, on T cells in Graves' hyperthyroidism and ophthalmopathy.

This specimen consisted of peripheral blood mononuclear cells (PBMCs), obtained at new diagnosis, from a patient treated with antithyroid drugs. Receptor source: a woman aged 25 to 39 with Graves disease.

As DNA, the CDR3 is TGTGCCAGCAGCTTAACGGGACTAACGGCCGATGAGCAGTTCTTC. It yields the protein CASSLTGLTADEQFF. This rearrangement joins TRBV7-3 to TRBJ2-1; 7 bases align to TRBD2. Germline values: CDR1 SGHTA, CDR2 FQGTGA. The CDR3 is made up of 15 amino acids. The J segment lost 8 bases and the V segment lost 0 bases, leaving 7 bases of the junction unmatched.

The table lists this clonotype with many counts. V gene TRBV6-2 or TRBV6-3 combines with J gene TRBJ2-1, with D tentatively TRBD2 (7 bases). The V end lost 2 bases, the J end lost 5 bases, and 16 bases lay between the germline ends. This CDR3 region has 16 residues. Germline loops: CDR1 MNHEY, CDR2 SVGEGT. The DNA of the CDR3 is TGTGCCAGCAGTTACGCCCTCGGCGGGGGCCACAATGAGCAGTTCTTC. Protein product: CASSYALGGGHNEQFF.

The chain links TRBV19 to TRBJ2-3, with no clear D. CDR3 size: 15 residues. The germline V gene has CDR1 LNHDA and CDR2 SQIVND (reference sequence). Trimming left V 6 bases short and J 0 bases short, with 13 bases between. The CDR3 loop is CASRGRAPSTDTQYF. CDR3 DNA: TGTGCCAGTAGAGGAAGGGCTCCTAGCACAGATACGCAGTATTTT.

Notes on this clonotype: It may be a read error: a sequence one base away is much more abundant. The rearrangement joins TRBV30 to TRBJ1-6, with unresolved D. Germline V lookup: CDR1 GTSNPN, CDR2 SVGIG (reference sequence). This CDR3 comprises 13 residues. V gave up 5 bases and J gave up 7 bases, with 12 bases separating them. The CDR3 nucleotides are TGTGCCTGGCATGGATTTACCAATTCACCCCTCCACTTT. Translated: CAWHGFTNSPLHF.

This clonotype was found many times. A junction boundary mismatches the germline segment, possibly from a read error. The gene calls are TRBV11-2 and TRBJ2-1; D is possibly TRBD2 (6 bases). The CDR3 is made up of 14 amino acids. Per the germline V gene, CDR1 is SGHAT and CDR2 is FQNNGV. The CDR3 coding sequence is TGTGCCAGCAGTTTAGGAGGGCCATACAATGAGCAGTTCTTC. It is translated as CASSLGGPYNEQFF.

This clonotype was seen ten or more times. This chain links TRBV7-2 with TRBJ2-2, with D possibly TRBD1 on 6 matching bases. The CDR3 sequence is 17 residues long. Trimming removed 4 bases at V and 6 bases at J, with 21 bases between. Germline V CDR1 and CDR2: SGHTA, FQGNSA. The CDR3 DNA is TGTGCCAGCAGCTCCACCTTCGCAGGGGTCGGGTCCGGGGAGCTGTTTTTT. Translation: CASSSTFAGVGSGELFF. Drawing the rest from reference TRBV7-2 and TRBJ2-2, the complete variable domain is GAGVSQSPSNKVTEKGKDVELRCDPISGHTALYWYRQSLGQGLEFLIYFQGNSAPDKSGLPSDRFSAERTGGSVSTLTIQRTQQEDSAVYLCASSSTFAGVGSGELFFGEGSRLTVL.

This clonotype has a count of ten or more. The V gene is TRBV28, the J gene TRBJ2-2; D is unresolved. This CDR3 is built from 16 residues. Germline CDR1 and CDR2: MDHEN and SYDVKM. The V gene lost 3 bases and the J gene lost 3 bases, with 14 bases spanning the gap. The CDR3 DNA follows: TGTGCCAGCAGTTTCGGGTGGAACGGCGACACCGGGGAGCTGTTTTTT. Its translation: CASSFGWNGDTGELFF.

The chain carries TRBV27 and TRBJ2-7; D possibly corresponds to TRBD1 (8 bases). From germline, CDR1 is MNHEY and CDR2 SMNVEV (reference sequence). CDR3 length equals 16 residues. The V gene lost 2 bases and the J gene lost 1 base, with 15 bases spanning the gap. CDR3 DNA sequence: TGTGCCAGCAGTTTAAGCTACAGGGGGGGGTCCTACGAGCAGTACTTC. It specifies CASSLSYRGGSYEQYF.

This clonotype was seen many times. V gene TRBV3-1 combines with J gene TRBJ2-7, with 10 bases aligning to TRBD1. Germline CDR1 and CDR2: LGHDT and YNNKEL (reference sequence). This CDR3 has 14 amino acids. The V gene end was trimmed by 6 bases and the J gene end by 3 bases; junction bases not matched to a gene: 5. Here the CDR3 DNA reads TGTGCCAGCAGTGACAGGGGGCTTCTCTACGAGCAGTACTTC. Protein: CASSDRGLLYEQYF.

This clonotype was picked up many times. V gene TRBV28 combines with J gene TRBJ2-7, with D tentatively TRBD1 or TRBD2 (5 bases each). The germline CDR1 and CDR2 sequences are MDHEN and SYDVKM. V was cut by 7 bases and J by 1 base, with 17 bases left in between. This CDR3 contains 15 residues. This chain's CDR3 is CASNPPGRVSYEQYF. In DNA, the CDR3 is TGTGCCAGCAATCCCCCGGGACGCGTATCCTACGAGCAGTACTTC. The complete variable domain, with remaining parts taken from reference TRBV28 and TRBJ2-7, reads DVKVTQSSRYLVKRTGEKVFLECVQDMDHENMFWYRQDPGLGLRLIYFSYDVKMKEKGDIPEGYSVSREKKERFSLILESASTNQTSMYLCASNPPGRVSYEQYFGPGTRLTVT.

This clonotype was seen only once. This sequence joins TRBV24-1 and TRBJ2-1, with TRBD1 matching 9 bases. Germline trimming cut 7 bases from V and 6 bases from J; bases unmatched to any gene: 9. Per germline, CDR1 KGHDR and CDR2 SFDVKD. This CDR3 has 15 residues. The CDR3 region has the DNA TGTGCCACCAGCAGGACAGGGGAAACCGGCAATGAGCAGTTCTTC. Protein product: CATSRTGETGNEQFF.

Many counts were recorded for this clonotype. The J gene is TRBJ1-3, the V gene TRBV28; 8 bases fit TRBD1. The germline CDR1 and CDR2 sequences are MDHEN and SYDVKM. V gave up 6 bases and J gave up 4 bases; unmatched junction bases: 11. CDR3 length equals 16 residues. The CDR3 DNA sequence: TGTGCCAGCAGCTATACGATAAGGGACAGGGGAAACACCATATATTTT. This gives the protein CASSYTIRDRGNTIYF.

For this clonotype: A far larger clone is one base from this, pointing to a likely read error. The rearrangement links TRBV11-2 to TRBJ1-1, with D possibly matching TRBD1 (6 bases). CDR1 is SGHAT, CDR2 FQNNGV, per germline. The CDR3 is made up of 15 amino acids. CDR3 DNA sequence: TGTGCCAGCAGCTCCTGGGCAGGGGAGAACTCTGAAGCTTTCTTT. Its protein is CASSSWAGENSEAFF. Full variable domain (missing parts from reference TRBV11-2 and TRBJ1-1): EAGVAQSPRYKIIEKRQSVAFWCNPISGHATLYWYQQILGQGPKLLIQFQNNGVVDDSQLPKDRFSAERLKGVDSTLKIQPAKLEDSAVYLCASSSWAGENSEAFFGQGTRLTVV.

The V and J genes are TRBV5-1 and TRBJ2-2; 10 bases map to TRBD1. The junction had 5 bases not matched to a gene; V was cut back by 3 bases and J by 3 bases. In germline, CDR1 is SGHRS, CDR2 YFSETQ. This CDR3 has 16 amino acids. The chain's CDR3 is CASSSIGTGDTGELFF. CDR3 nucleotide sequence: TGCGCCAGCAGCTCCATAGGGACAGGGGACACCGGGGAGCTGTTTTTT.

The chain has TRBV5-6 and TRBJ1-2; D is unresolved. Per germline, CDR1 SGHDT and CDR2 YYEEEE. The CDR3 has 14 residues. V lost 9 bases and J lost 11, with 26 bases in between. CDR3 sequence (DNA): TGTGCCACCCTAAAATCGGGGTCTGGGGATTGGTACACCTTC. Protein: CATLKSGSGDWYTF.

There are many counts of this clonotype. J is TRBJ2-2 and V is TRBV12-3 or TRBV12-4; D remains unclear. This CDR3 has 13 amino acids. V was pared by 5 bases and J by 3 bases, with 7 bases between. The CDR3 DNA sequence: TGTGCCAGCAGTGTGACGTACACCGGGGAGCTGTTTTTT. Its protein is CASSVTYTGELFF.

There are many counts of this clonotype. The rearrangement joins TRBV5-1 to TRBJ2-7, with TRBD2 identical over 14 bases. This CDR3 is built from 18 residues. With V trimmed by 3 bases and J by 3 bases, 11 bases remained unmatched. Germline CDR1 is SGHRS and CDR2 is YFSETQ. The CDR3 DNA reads TGCGCCAGCAGCTCCGGGACTAGCGGGAGATTGGGCGGCTACGAGCAGTACTTC. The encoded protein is CASSSGTSGRLGGYEQYF. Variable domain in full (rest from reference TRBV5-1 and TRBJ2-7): KAGVTQTPRYLIKTRGQQVTLSCSPISGHRSVSWYQQTPGQGLQFLFEYFSETQRNKGNFPGRFSGRQFSNSRSEMNVSTLELGDSALYLCASSSGTSGRLGGYEQYFGPGTRLTVT.

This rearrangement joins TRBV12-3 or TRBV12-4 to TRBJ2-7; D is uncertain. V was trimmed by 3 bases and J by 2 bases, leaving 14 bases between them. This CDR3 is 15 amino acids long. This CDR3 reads CASSFGPPNPYEQYF. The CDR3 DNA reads TGTGCCAGCAGTTTCGGACCACCGAATCCCTACGAGCAGTACTTC.

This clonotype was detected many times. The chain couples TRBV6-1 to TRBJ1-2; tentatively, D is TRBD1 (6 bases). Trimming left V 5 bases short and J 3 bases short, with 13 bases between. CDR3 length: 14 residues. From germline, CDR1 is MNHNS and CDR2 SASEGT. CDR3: CASSPLAGDYGYTF. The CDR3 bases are TGTGCCAGCAGTCCTCTTGCAGGGGACTATGGCTACACCTTC.

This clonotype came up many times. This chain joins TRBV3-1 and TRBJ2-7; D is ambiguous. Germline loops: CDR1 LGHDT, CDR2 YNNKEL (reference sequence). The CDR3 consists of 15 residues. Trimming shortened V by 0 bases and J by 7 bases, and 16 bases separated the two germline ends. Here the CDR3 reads CASSQDRRGSLEQYF. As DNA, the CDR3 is TGTGCCAGCAGCCAAGATCGAAGAGGCAGCCTGGAGCAGTACTTC.

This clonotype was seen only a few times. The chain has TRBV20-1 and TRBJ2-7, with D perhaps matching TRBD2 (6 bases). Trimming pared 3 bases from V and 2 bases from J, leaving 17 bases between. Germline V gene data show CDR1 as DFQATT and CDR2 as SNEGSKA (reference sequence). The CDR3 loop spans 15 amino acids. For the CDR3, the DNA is TGCAGTGCTAGCCTGGAGGGGAAAAAGGCCTACGAGCAGTACTTC. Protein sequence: CSASLEGKKAYEQYF.